This TCR beta chain is from a study of blood T cell repertoires in COVID-19. V lost 5 bases, J lost 6 bases, and 9 bases stayed unmatched. Germline V CDR1 and CDR2: SNHLY, FYNNEI. This CDR3 is built from 15 residues. In the original workflow: Reference gene primer amplification gave nucleated cell count estimates. Sequencing was performed with immunoSEQ multiplex PCR; in TCRdb, only in-frame clones are kept and a portion is missing. V, J and clone size are those of that table, while D and trimming were read from the DNA. Among about 370,000 clones listed, roughly 90% were seen once. The sample comprised peripheral blood. This sequence originates from a man between 18 and 29 years old with active or convalescent COVID-19. V is TRBV2 and J is TRBJ2-1; 8 bases align to TRBD1. The CDR3 nucleotides are TGTGCCAGCAGTAGAGAGATTACAGGGGGCAATGAGCAGTTCTTC. Amino acids: CASSREITGGNEQFF.